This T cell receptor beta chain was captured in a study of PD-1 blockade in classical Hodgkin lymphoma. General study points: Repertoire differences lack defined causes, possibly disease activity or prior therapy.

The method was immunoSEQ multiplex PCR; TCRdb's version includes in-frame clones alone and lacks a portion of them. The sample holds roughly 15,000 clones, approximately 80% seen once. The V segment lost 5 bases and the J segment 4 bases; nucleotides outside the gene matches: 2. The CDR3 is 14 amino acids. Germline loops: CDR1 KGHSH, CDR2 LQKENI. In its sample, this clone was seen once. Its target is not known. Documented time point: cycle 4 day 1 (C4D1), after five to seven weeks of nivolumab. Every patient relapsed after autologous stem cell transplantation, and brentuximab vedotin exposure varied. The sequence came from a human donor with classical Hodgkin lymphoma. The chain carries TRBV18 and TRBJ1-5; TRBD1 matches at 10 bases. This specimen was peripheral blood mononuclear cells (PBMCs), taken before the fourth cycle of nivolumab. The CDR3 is CASSSGQGNQPQHF. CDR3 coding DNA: TGTGCCAGCTCATCGGGACAGGGGAATCAGCCCCAGCATTTT. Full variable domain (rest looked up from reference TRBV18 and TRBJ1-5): NAGVMQNPRHLVRRRGQEARLRCSPMKGHSHVYWYRQLPEEGLKFMVYLQKENIIDESGMPKERFSAEFPKEGPSILRIQQVVRGDSAAYFCASSSGQGNQPQHFGDGTRLSIL.